This TCR beta chain emerged from a study of shared clonotypes between healthy human individuals. The data were produced by immunoSEQ multiplex PCR, yet TCRdb's version contains in-frame clones alone and is incomplete. This sample has approximately 710,000 clones, with about 90% found just once. Germline V gene data show CDR1 as MGHRA and CDR2 as YSYEKL. The CDR3 consists of 13 residues. Deletions cut 6 bases from V and 0 bases from J, with 5 bases between. Sequenced: memory CD8+ T cells from PBMCs. Subset described: CD45RO+ cells pooled with CCR7-negative TemRA cells. The sequence came from a man aged 18 to 29 in good health. Some clones in this sample may be carry-over from other donors' samples. The V and J genes are TRBV4-1 and TRBJ2-2, with D unresolved. The CDR3 here is CASRTPNTGELFF. CDR3 bases: TGCGCCAGCAGGACACCGAACACCGGGGAGCTGTTTTTT.